The 28 T cell receptor beta chains below come from one sample, sequenced in a study of radiation and T cells in renal cell carcinoma. Generated by immunoSEQ multiplex PCR, the TCRdb table keeps only in-frame clones and is missing some. In the table there are over 45,000 clones, roughly three quarters of which are singletons. Time point here: baseline pretreatment blood. As to treatment: 15 Gy SBRT to primary tumor, nephrectomy 4 weeks later. Sequences were derived from blood, sampled from a patient whose treatment included radiotherapy and nephrectomy. Receptors were obtained from a man aged 60 to 75 with renal cell carcinoma.

The chain has TRBV2 and TRBJ2-5, with D possibly being TRBD1 or TRBD2 (5 bases each). Trimming stripped 2 bases from V and 4 bases from J, with 14 bases between. This CDR3 region has 15 residues. In germline, CDR1 is SNHLY, CDR2 FYNNEI. CDR3 loop: CASSERSGRGETQYF. The CDR3 bases are TGTGCCAGCAGTGAAAGGTCAGGGAGAGGAGAGACCCAGTACTTC.

V usage is TRBV4-3 and J usage is TRBJ1-2; the D is unclear. The CDR3 sequence is 16 residues long. Germline lookup yields CDR1 LGHNA and CDR2 YSLEER. V was clipped by 3 bases and J by 2 bases, with 16 bases between them. The CDR3 protein is CASSHFRTDINYGYTF. Here the CDR3 DNA reads TGCGCCAGCAGCCACTTCCGGACCGATATAAACTATGGCTACACCTTC.

Here the CDR3 reads CASSLEGRGGNYGYTF. The CDR3 region has the DNA TGTGCCAGCAGCTTAGAGGGGCGCGGGGGCAACTATGGCTACACCTTC. The J gene is TRBJ1-2, the V gene TRBV11-3, with D maybe TRBD1 (6 bases). The CDR3 sequence is 16 residues long. The V gene's germline CDR1 is SGHNT and CDR2 YENEEA. Between the trimmed V and J ends, which lost 0 bases and 2 bases, there was a span of 13 bases.

V and J are TRBV6-1 and TRBJ2-7; D may be TRBD1 (6 bases). Germline lookup yields CDR1 MNHNS and CDR2 SASEGT. V was trimmed by 6 bases and J by 5 bases, leaving 17 bases between them. The CDR3 totals 14 residues. The CDR3 coding sequence is TGTGCCAGCAGGGCAGCCGGGACAACGAACGAGCAGTACTTC. This gives the protein CASRAAGTTNEQYF.

V is TRBV19 and J is TRBJ1-1, with 9 bases matching TRBD1. V shed 6 bases and J 7 bases; nucleotides not matched to a gene: 6. The CDR3 sequence is 13 residues long. The germline V gene has CDR1 LNHDA and CDR2 SQIVND (reference sequence). The CDR3 here is CASRRMGQGEAFF. CDR3 nucleotide sequence: TGTGCCAGTAGGCGAATGGGACAGGGTGAAGCTTTCTTT. Complete variable domain (other parts from reference TRBV19 and TRBJ1-1): DGGITQSPKYLFRKEGQNVTLSCEQNLNHDAMYWYRQDPGQGLRLIYYSQIVNDFQKGDIAEGYSVSREKKESFPLTVTSAQKNPTAFYLCASRRMGQGEAFFGQGTRLTVV.

The rearrangement links TRBV30 to TRBJ1-1, with 10 bases matching TRBD1. V shed 4 bases, J shed 5 bases, and the junction held 7 bases outside the gene matches. The CDR3 is 14 residues long. Germline V lookup: CDR1 GTSNPN, CDR2 SVGIG (reference sequence). The DNA of the CDR3 is TGTGCCTGGACCCCGGGACAGGGGCTGACTGAAGCTTTCTTT. The encoded protein is CAWTPGQGLTEAFF.

The chain employs TRBV5-1 and TRBJ1-2; no definite D call. Germline V lookup: CDR1 SGHRS, CDR2 YFSETQ. The CDR3 runs to 15 residues. V dropped 0 bases and J dropped 1 base, with 10 bases sitting between them. Here the CDR3 DNA reads TGCGCCAGCAGCTTGGAGTACAGTCATAACTATGGCTACACCTTC. As protein: CASSLEYSHNYGYTF.

This rearrangement joins TRBV23-1 to TRBJ2-7, with 7 nucleotides matching TRBD1. TRBV23-1 is annotated as an ORF whose role is uncertain. V trimming: 7 bases; J trimming: 4 bases; junction bases outside the gene matches: 28. This CDR3 spans 20 amino acids. CDR3 sequence reads: CASTQPLDRSPALQRYEQYV. CDR3 DNA sequence: TGCGCCAGCACCCAACCCCTGGACAGGAGCCCTGCGCTTCAACGTTACGAGCAGTACGTC.

V is TRBV10-3 and J is TRBJ1-6, with 9 bases aligning to TRBD1. The germline V gene encodes CDR1 ENHRY and CDR2 SYGVKD. The junction had 6 bases not matched to a gene; V was cut back by 0 bases and J by 9 bases. The CDR3 is made up of 16 amino acids. DNA for the CDR3: TGTGCCATCAGTGAGTCTGGGGGACAGGGAGTTTCACCCCTCCACTTT. Translating it yields CAISESGGQGVSPLHF.

The rearrangement links TRBV7-9 to TRBJ1-6; D not certain. The ends were cut back, 1 base at V and 5 bases at J, with 12 bases in the middle. CDR3 length: 16 amino acids. The V gene's germline CDR1 is SEHNR and CDR2 FQNEAQ (reference sequence). The CDR3 here is CASSLDRVEDNSPLHF. For the CDR3, the DNA is TGTGCCAGCAGCTTAGATAGGGTAGAAGATAATTCACCCCTCCACTTT.

This clone was seen just once. Here the CDR3 reads CASSTDLVYEQYV. DNA of the CDR3: TGTGCCAGCAGCACGGATCTAGTCTACGAGCAGTACGTC. V usage is TRBV11-2 and J usage is TRBJ2-7; D gene uncertain. V was cut by 5 bases and J by 3 bases, with 11 bases left in between. The length of the CDR3 is 13 residues. The V gene's germline CDR1 is SGHAT and CDR2 FQNNGV.

The chain carries TRBV9 and TRBJ2-7, with D perhaps TRBD2 (5 bases). V was clipped by 1 base and J by 1 base, with 6 bases between them. Per the germline V gene, CDR1 is SGDLS and CDR2 is YYNGEE. This CDR3 has 13 amino acids. The CDR3 loop is CASSVSGSYEQYF. In nucleotides, the CDR3 is TGTGCCAGCAGCGTATCGGGATCCTACGAGCAGTACTTC.

This clone was picked up a small number of times. The chain uses TRBV11-2 and TRBJ1-5; D is possibly TRBD1 (5 bases). The CDR3 is 15 amino acids. Germline V gene lookup returns CDR1 SGHAT and CDR2 FQNNGV. The V and J ends lost 5 bases and 5 bases respectively, with 16 bases between them. The CDR3 spells CASSPHGGGDQPQHF. The CDR3 nucleotides read TGTGCCAGCAGCCCCCACGGGGGTGGGGATCAGCCCCAGCATTTT. Full variable domain (missing parts from reference TRBV11-2 and TRBJ1-5): EAGVAQSPRYKIIEKRQSVAFWCNPISGHATLYWYQQILGQGPKLLIQFQNNGVVDDSQLPKDRFSAERLKGVDSTLKIQPAKLEDSAVYLCASSPHGGGDQPQHFGDGTRLSIL.

CDR3: CASSGDRAPNYGYTF. DNA for the CDR3: TGTGCCAGCAGCGGAGACAGGGCACCTAACTATGGCTACACCTTC. The chain carries TRBV5-4 and TRBJ1-2; 7 bases agree with TRBD1. CDR1 and CDR2 from the germline V gene are SGHNT and YYREEE (reference sequence). The ends lost 4 bases at V and 0 bases at J; junction bases unmatched: 6. The CDR3 extends over 15 amino acids. The complete variable domain, with remaining parts taken from reference TRBV5-4 and TRBJ1-2, reads ETGVTQSPTHLIKTRGQQVTLRCSSQSGHNTVSWYQQALGQGPQFIFQYYREEENGRGNFPPRFSGLQFPNYSSELNVNALELDDSALYLCASSGDRAPNYGYTFGSGTRLTVV.

This chain links TRBV5-1 with TRBJ1-4; TRBD1 might be the D (5 bases). Germline V CDR1 and CDR2: SGHRS, YFSETQ. V shed 3 bases and J shed 0 bases, with 15 bases lying between them. This CDR3 is built from 17 residues. The CDR3: CASSWSGTGATNEKLFF. CDR3 DNA: TGCGCCAGCAGCTGGTCCGGGACGGGGGCAACTAATGAAAAACTGTTTTTT.

The chain links TRBV2 to TRBJ2-2; D call uncertain. V shed 6 bases and J shed 4 bases, with 9 bases lying between them. The CDR3 length is 13 residues. Germline assignment: CDR1 SNHLY and CDR2 FYNNEI. This chain's CDR3 is CASRPQSTGELFF. In DNA form, the CDR3 reads TGTGCCAGCAGGCCCCAGAGCACCGGGGAGCTGTTTTTT.

The V and J genes are TRBV7-2 and TRBJ2-7; 8 bases agree with TRBD2. Unmatched junction bases numbered 13, after V lost 5 bases and J lost 7 bases. The CDR3 covers 15 residues. Germline CDR1 and CDR2: SGHTA and FQGNSA. CDR3 amino acids: CASSPTLGGAGEQYF. The CDR3, as DNA: TGTGCCAGCAGCCCTACTCTCGGGGGGGCGGGGGAGCAGTACTTC.

The rearrangement links TRBV19 to TRBJ1-5; TRBD1 is a possible D gene (5 bases). V lost 5 bases, J lost 2 bases, and 16 bases lay in between. This CDR3 is 16 amino acids long. CDR1 and CDR2 from the germline V gene are LNHDA and SQIVND (reference sequence). CDR3 residues: CASSSGTAGGNQPQHF. In DNA form, the CDR3 reads TGTGCCAGTAGTTCCGGGACGGCCGGGGGCAATCAGCCCCAGCATTTT.

The CDR3 sequence is CASSDGTGEIGELFF. The CDR3 bases are TGTGCCAGCAGCGATGGGACAGGGGAGATCGGGGAGCTGTTTTTT. This chain connects TRBV11-3 to TRBJ2-2; TRBD1 matches 10 bases. The CDR3 spans 15 residues. Germline trimming cut 5 bases from V and 7 bases from J; bases unmatched to any gene: 7. The germline V gene encodes CDR1 SGHNT and CDR2 YENEEA. Based on the CDR3 plus reference TRBV11-3 and TRBJ2-2, the full variable domain is EAGVVQSPRYKIIEKKQPVAFWCNPISGHNTLYWYLQNLGQGPELLIRYENEEAVDDSQLPKDRFSAERLKGVDSTLKIQPAELGDSAVYLCASSDGTGEIGELFFGEGSRLTVL.

The gene calls are TRBV9 and TRBJ1-2; D not resolved. Germline V gives CDR1 SGDLS, CDR2 YYNGEE. V was shortened by 3 bases and J by 4 bases, with 7 bases between the two germline ends. This CDR3 has 12 amino acids. The CDR3 DNA is TGTGCCAGCAGCGCCCAGCCCTATGGCTACACCTTC. The encoded protein is CASSAQPYGYTF.

The CDR3 spells CASRGQGPINEQFF. The CDR3 DNA sequence: TGTGCCAGCCGTGGGCAGGGACCTATCAATGAGCAGTTCTTC. This sequence joins TRBV27 and TRBJ2-1; tentatively, D is TRBD1 or TRBD2 (5 bases each). The CDR3 sequence is 14 residues long. With 8 bases removed from V and 6 bases from J, the gap between germline ends came to 17 bases. Looked up from germline, CDR1 is MNHEY and CDR2 is SMNVEV (reference sequence).

There are a few counts of this clone. The rearrangement uses TRBV11-2 and TRBJ2-5; a possible D gene is TRBD2 (7 bases). This CDR3 contains 15 residues. CDR1 is SGHAT and CDR2 is FQNNGV in the germline V gene. V gave up 5 bases and J gave up 5 bases, with 18 bases separating them. The CDR3 spells CASSLGGAPAETQYF. The CDR3 DNA is TGTGCCAGCAGCCTAGGGGGGGCCCCTGCGGAGACCCAGTACTTC. The full variable domain, rest sourced from reference TRBV11-2 and TRBJ2-5, is EAGVAQSPRYKIIEKRQSVAFWCNPISGHATLYWYQQILGQGPKLLIQFQNNGVVDDSQLPKDRFSAERLKGVDSTLKIQPAKLEDSAVYLCASSLGGAPAETQYFGPGTRLLVL.

This sequence joins TRBV2 and TRBJ1-5; D is ambiguous. Germline V CDR1 and CDR2: SNHLY, FYNNEI. The CDR3 extends over 17 amino acids. The V end lost 7 bases, the J end lost 0 bases, and 19 bases lay between the germline ends. In DNA, the CDR3 is TGTGCCAGCACCCTTTCCGAGGGAGGTTATAGCAATCAGCCCCAGCATTTT. Residues: CASTLSEGGYSNQPQHF.

This clone was seen just once. The chain links TRBV7-2 to TRBJ1-1, with D unresolved. V lost 5 bases and J lost 0, with 7 bases in between. The CDR3 contains 13 residues. Germline V gene sequence: CDR1 SGHTA, CDR2 FQGNSA. This CDR3 is CASSRDLNTEAFF. The DNA for the CDR3 is TGTGCCAGCAGCCGAGACTTGAACACTGAAGCTTTCTTT.

The chain carries TRBV7-8 and TRBJ2-5; D perhaps matches TRBD2 (5 bases). V dropped 0 bases and J dropped 5 bases, with 13 bases sitting between them. There are 15 residues in the CDR3. Germline-derived CDR1 and CDR2 are SGHVS and FQNEAQ. DNA of the CDR3: TGTGCCAGCAGCTTAGCGGAAGGACTGGTGGAGACCCAGTACTTC. This codes for CASSLAEGLVETQYF.

The J gene is TRBJ1-5, the V gene TRBV19; 9 nucleotides align to TRBD1. CDR1 is LNHDA and CDR2 is SQIVND in the germline V gene (reference sequence). V lost 3 bases, J lost 2 bases, and 8 bases stayed unmatched. The CDR3 has 17 residues. CDR3 protein: CASSMGTGSWGNQPQHF. CDR3 nucleotides: TGTGCCAGTAGTATGGGGACAGGGTCATGGGGCAATCAGCCCCAGCATTTT.

J is TRBJ1-3 and V is TRBV7-9; TRBD1 agrees at 8 bases. J gave up 3 bases and V 6 bases, and 4 bases lay outside the gene matches. This CDR3 has 14 residues. The V gene's germline CDR1 is SEHNR and CDR2 FQNEAQ (reference sequence). The chain's CDR3 is CASRLGTGGNTIYF. CDR3 bases: TGTGCCAGCAGGCTCGGGACAGGTGGAAACACCATATATTTT.

CDR3 nucleotide sequence: TGTGCCAGTAGTATAGGACGGGTGAACACTGAAGCTTTCTTT. Its protein product is CASSIGRVNTEAFF. The rearrangement uses TRBV19 and TRBJ1-1, with D uncertain. CDR1 and CDR2 (germline): LNHDA, SQIVND (reference sequence). This CDR3 is 14 amino acids long. V was shortened by 1 base and J by 0 bases, with 6 bases between the two germline ends.